Presented here are 13 T cell receptor beta chains from one specimen sequenced in a study of T cell clonotyping in hematopoietic cell transplantation. Sequenced by immunoSEQ multiplex PCR; TCRdb stores in-frame clones only, minus some. The sample lists roughly 11,000 clones, 91% occurring once. Sequencing was done on a sample of peripheral blood mononuclear cells. These receptors were obtained from a woman in her forties or fifties in good health. Some clones in this sample may be carry-over from other donors' samples.

This chain uses TRBV6-6 with TRBJ2-3; 7 nucleotides align to TRBD1. V dropped 9 bases and J dropped 3; count of bases not matched to a gene: 3. This CDR3 has 12 amino acids. Germline-derived CDR1 and CDR2 are MNHNY and SVGAGI (reference sequence). CDR3 bases: TGTGCCAGTCGACAGGGAACAGATACGCAGTATTTT. Residues: CASRQGTDTQYF.

The CDR3 loop is CASNLAPSNQPQHF. In DNA, the CDR3 is TGTGCCAGCAACCTGGCTCCTAGCAATCAGCCCCAGCATTTT. The V and J genes are TRBV19 and TRBJ1-5, with unresolved D. This CDR3 is built from 14 residues. The germline gives CDR1 LNHDA, CDR2 SQIVND (reference sequence). Trimming removed 9 bases at V and 0 bases at J, with 12 bases between.

This chain connects TRBV5-4 to TRBJ1-5; no reliable D call. From germline, CDR1 is SGHNT and CDR2 YYREEE (reference sequence). The CDR3 totals 14 residues. V dropped 5 bases and J dropped 2 bases, with 11 bases sitting between them. CDR3 DNA sequence: TGTGCCAGCAGTCCCGACCCGGGCAATCAGCCCCAGCATTTT. It yields the protein CASSPDPGNQPQHF.

The CDR3: CASSLSTITGELFF. For the CDR3, the DNA is TGTGCCAGCAGCCTCTCTACGATCACCGGGGAGCTGTTTTTT. The chain is built from TRBV11-3 and TRBJ2-2, with D hard to call. V dropped 5 bases and J dropped 4 bases, with 11 bases sitting between them. The CDR3 runs to 14 residues. CDR1 SGHNT and CDR2 YENEEA come from the germline V gene.

CDR3 sequence (DNA): TGTGCCAGCAGCATTCCAGGGACAGGGAGTAACACCATATATTTT. Residues: CASSIPGTGSNTIYF. The V call is TRBV5-8, the J call TRBJ1-3; 9 bases agree with TRBD1. Trimming cost V 4 bases and J 7 bases; bases outside gene matches: 9. The CDR3 loop spans 15 amino acids. The germline CDR1 and CDR2 sequences are SGHTS and YDEGEE.

This clone was found once. This chain links TRBV5-6 with TRBJ2-5; 9 bases map to TRBD2. Germline values: CDR1 SGHDT, CDR2 YYEEEE. The V gene end was trimmed by 0 bases and the J gene end by 7 bases; junction bases not matched to a gene: 4. The length of the CDR3 is 14 residues. DNA of the CDR3: TGTGCCAGCAGCTTGGCTAGCGGGGTTGGGACCCAGTACTTC. It specifies CASSLASGVGTQYF.

In its sample, this clone was seen once. V and J are TRBV4-3 and TRBJ1-5; D is uncertain. The CDR3 extends over 15 amino acids. Trimming took off 0 bases at V and 3 bases at J, with 9 bases between the two ends. CDR1 and CDR2 from the germline V gene are LGHNA and YSLEER. The chain's CDR3 is CASSQDGYNNQPQHF. Written as DNA, the CDR3 is TGCGCCAGCAGCCAAGATGGGTACAACAATCAGCCCCAGCATTTT.

The chain joins TRBV6-5 to TRBJ2-3, with a possible D match to TRBD2 (7 bases). Between the trimmed V and J ends, which lost 4 bases and 1 base, there was a span of 12 bases. CDR1 MNHEY and CDR2 SVGAGI come from the germline V gene. The CDR3 runs to 15 residues. The CDR3 nucleotides are TGTGCCAGCAGTTCCGGGGGGCGAGGCACAGATACGCAGTATTTT. Translation: CASSSGGRGTDTQYF.

The DNA of the CDR3 is TGTGCCAGCAGCCCCTGGGGGGGTTGGGACAGTTCCTACGAGCAGTACTTC. Translating gives CASSPWGGWDSSYEQYF. The V and J genes are TRBV7-2 and TRBJ2-7, with D possibly called TRBD1 or TRBD2 (7 bases each). Trimming removed 5 bases from V and 1 base from J, with 21 bases in between. Germline values: CDR1 SGHTA, CDR2 FQGNSA. CDR3 length equals 17 residues.

In its sample, this clone was seen once. This sequence joins TRBV27 and TRBJ2-7; D perhaps matches TRBD1 (6 bases). Between the trimmed V and J ends, which lost 0 bases and 1 base, there was a span of 10 bases. This CDR3 is built from 15 residues. Per germline, CDR1 MNHEY and CDR2 SMNVEV (reference sequence). The CDR3 loop is CASSLSYRDSYEQYF. CDR3 sequence (DNA): TGTGCCAGCAGTTTATCCTACAGGGATTCCTACGAGCAGTACTTC.

The rearrangement links TRBV21-1 to TRBJ2-5; TRBD2 is the table's D call, not checked against the DNA. TRBV21-1 corresponds to a pseudogene. The CDR3 runs 15 residues. The CDR3 nucleotides read TGTGCCAGCACCGAGGAGGAGCTAGCGGGAGAGACCCAGTACTTC. It codes for CASTEEELAGETQYF.

V and J are TRBV7-9 and TRBJ1-3; D not resolved. With 5 bases removed from V and 0 bases from J, the gap between germline ends came to 8 bases. Germline V gene data show CDR1 as SEHNR and CDR2 as FQNEAQ (reference sequence). This CDR3 comprises 14 residues. The CDR3 spells CASSPRYSGNTIYF. The CDR3 nucleotides are TGTGCCAGCAGCCCCCGGTACTCTGGAAACACCATATATTTT.

The rearrangement joins TRBV13 to TRBJ2-3, with TRBD2 as a possible D gene (6 bases). The CDR3 is 16 residues long. Germline V lookup: CDR1 PRHDT, CDR2 FYEKMQ (reference sequence). Trimming removed 4 bases at V and 0 bases at J, with 14 bases between. CDR3 DNA: TGTGCCAGCAGCTCATCAACTAGCCCAAGCACAGATACGCAGTATTTT. It is translated as CASSSSTSPSTDTQYF.